This T cell receptor (beta chain) was identified during a study of blood T cell repertoires in COVID-19. Note on this clone: The junction does not match germline at one end; this may be a read error.

The protocol was immunoSEQ multiplex PCR, while the TCRdb copy is restricted to in-frame clones and leaves out a portion. Of 50,000 to 65,000 clones listed, approximately 86% are singletons. Germline V CDR1 and CDR2: WSHSY, SAAADI. The CDR3 spans 13 residues. The V gene is TRBV10-2, the J gene TRBJ1-2; no clear D. Sequenced input: peripheral blood. This receptor was identified in a man aged 40-55 years with acute or convalescent COVID-19. CDR3 bases: TGCGCCAGCAGTGAGTACTTTAGGACGGGAATTGCCTTC. It yields the protein CASSEYFRTGIAF.